Listed here are 32 T cell receptor beta chains from one sample, sequenced in a study of T cell responses to AZD1222 COVID-19 vaccine. Libraries were prepared by immunoSEQ multiplex PCR; TCRdb keeps only in-frame clonotypes and omits some of them. The sample lists 95,000 to 150,000 clones, about 90% occurring once. This material consisted of peripheral blood, taken on day 0 of AZD1222 vaccination. The receptors come from an adult in good health.

V usage is TRBV12-3 or TRBV12-4 and J usage is TRBJ2-1, with D unresolved. Trimming stripped 4 bases from V and 3 bases from J, with 7 bases between. This CDR3 is 13 amino acids long. The CDR3 sequence: CASSSLFYNEQFF. CDR3 bases: TGTGCCAGCAGTTCGTTATTCTACAATGAGCAGTTCTTC.

This chain joins TRBV28 and TRBJ2-5; D is undetermined. The CDR3 covers 13 residues. CDR1 is MDHEN and CDR2 is SYDVKM in the germline V gene. Trimming removed 3 bases from V and 2 bases from J, with 7 bases in between. The CDR3 DNA follows: TGTGCCAGCAGTTTGCCAGTACAAGAGACCCAGTACTTC. This codes for CASSLPVQETQYF.

The chain joins TRBV29-1 to TRBJ2-7; 9 positions match TRBD2. J lost 0 bases, V lost 6 bases, and 12 bases had no gene match. This CDR3 spans 16 amino acids. From germline, CDR1 is SQVTM and CDR2 ANQGSEA. CDR3 sequence reads: CSVQRASGALSYEQYF. The CDR3 nucleotides are TGCAGCGTCCAACGGGCTAGCGGGGCACTCTCCTACGAGCAGTACTTC.

V usage is TRBV6-5 and J usage is TRBJ2-5; 7 positions match TRBD2. V shed 8 bases and J 5 bases; nucleotides not matched to a gene: 5. The germline CDR1 and CDR2 sequences are MNHEY and SVGAGI. This CDR3 region has 12 residues. The CDR3 sequence is CASGLGRETQYF. For the CDR3, the DNA is TGTGCCAGCGGACTAGGGCGGGAGACCCAGTACTTC.

CDR3 sequence (DNA): TGTGCCAGTAGGAAACAGAAATATGGCTATGGCTACACCTTC. Translating gives CASRKQKYGYGYTF. The chain carries TRBV19 and TRBJ1-2; D is unresolved. V was pared by 6 bases and J by 4 bases, with 15 bases between. Germline CDR1 LNHDA, CDR2 SQIVND (reference sequence). The CDR3 totals 14 residues.

This chain uses TRBV10-3 with TRBJ1-3; D gene uncertain. Germline CDR1 ENHRY, CDR2 SYGVKD. CDR3 length: 13 amino acids. With 4 bases removed from V and 0 bases from J, the gap between germline ends came to 4 bases. CDR3 sequence reads: CAISAGSGNTIYF. The CDR3 coding sequence is TGTGCCATCAGTGCAGGCTCTGGAAACACCATATATTTT.

The J gene is TRBJ1-5, the V gene TRBV20-1; 7 nucleotides agree with TRBD1. V was clipped by 4 bases and J by 0 bases; unmatched bases: 9. The CDR3 sequence is 16 residues long. Germline V gene sequence: CDR1 DFQATT, CDR2 SNEGSKA (reference sequence). This CDR3 reads CSAIDREYNSNQPQHF. The CDR3 region has the DNA TGCAGTGCTATTGACAGGGAATATAATAGCAATCAGCCCCAGCATTTT.

This chain links TRBV9 with TRBJ2-2, with TRBD2 matching 9 bases. Looked up from germline, CDR1 is SGDLS and CDR2 is YYNGEE. V was pared by 2 bases and J by 3 bases, with 2 bases of the junction left unmatched. CDR3 length: 15 residues. The CDR3 DNA reads as TGTGCCAGCAGCGTGACTAGCGGCTACACCGGGGAGCTGTTTTTT. Protein sequence: CASSVTSGYTGELFF. The full variable domain, in which reference TRBV9 and TRBJ2-2 provide the parts outside the CDR3, is DSGVTQTPKHLITATGQRVTLRCSPRSGDLSVYWYQQSLDQGLQFLIQYYNGEERAKGNILERFSAQQFPDLHSELNLSSLELGDSALYFCASSVTSGYTGELFFGEGSRLTVL.

The chain employs TRBV29-1 and TRBJ1-3, with 8 bases fitting TRBD1. CDR3 length: 18 residues. Unmatched junction bases numbered 14, after V lost 0 bases and J lost 4 bases. In germline, CDR1 is SQVTM, CDR2 ANQGSEA. CDR3: CSVEDYAGTGSNGNTIYF. CDR3 sequence (DNA): TGCAGCGTTGAAGACTACGCCGGGACAGGCTCCAACGGAAACACCATATATTTT.

The chain combines TRBV18 with TRBJ2-3; weak D call: TRBD2 (6 bases). Between the trimmed V and J ends, which lost 6 bases and 2 bases, there was a span of 15 bases. The CDR3 totals 15 residues. Germline assignment: CDR1 KGHSH and CDR2 LQKENI. This CDR3 is CASSPGDSNTDTQYF. CDR3 DNA: TGTGCCAGCTCGCCGGGGGACTCGAACACAGATACGCAGTATTTT. The full variable domain, in which reference TRBV18 and TRBJ2-3 provide the parts outside the CDR3, is NAGVMQNPRHLVRRRGQEARLRCSPMKGHSHVYWYRQLPEEGLKFMVYLQKENIIDESGMPKERFSAEFPKEGPSILRIQQVVRGDSAAYFCASSPGDSNTDTQYFGPGTRLTVL.

V usage is TRBV12-5 and J usage is TRBJ1-5, with a weak D call TRBD1 (5 bases). V lost 7 bases to trimming and J lost 10 bases, with 20 bases between them. Per germline, CDR1 LGHNT and CDR2 FRNRAP. The CDR3 consists of 14 residues. Written as DNA, the CDR3 is TGTGCTAGTGCCCCGGGACCCCCCCTTCTCCCCCAGCATTTT. It specifies CASAPGPPLLPQHF.

The rearrangement uses TRBV24-1 and TRBJ1-2; D unresolved. This CDR3 has 13 residues. The germline CDR1 and CDR2 sequences are KGHDR and SFDVKD. Trimming pared 9 bases from V and 6 bases from J, leaving 16 bases between. CDR3 protein: CATGFNDGHGYTF. As DNA, the CDR3 is TGTGCCACCGGATTTAACGACGGCCATGGCTACACCTTC.

This clone was picked up a small number of times. The V gene is TRBV5-6, the J gene TRBJ2-7; the D gene is possibly TRBD1 (5 bases). Per the germline V gene, CDR1 is SGHDT and CDR2 is YYEEEE. V dropped 4 bases and J dropped 0 bases, with 11 bases sitting between them. The CDR3 is 14 residues long. In DNA form, the CDR3 reads TGTGCCAGCAGCCGGACCGACAGCTCCTACGAGCAGTACTTC. This translates into CASSRTDSSYEQYF.

The gene calls are TRBV7-9 and TRBJ2-5; 14 nucleotides align to TRBD2. Germline V lookup: CDR1 SEHNR, CDR2 FQNEAQ (reference sequence). The CDR3 loop spans 17 amino acids. The J segment lost 3 bases and the V segment lost 3 bases, leaving 6 bases of the junction unmatched. In DNA form, the CDR3 reads TGTGCCAGCAGCTTCGGACTAGCGGGAGGCTTAAAAGAGACCCAGTACTTC. It specifies CASSFGLAGGLKETQYF.

This chain joins TRBV18 and TRBJ1-1; D gene uncertain. V was pared by 1 base and J by 10 bases, with 16 bases between. The germline V gene has CDR1 KGHSH and CDR2 LQKENI. The CDR3 consists of 14 residues. The CDR3 DNA follows: TGTGCCAGCTCACCACAGGACTCTCTTATAGGAGCTTTCTTT. Translating gives CASSPQDSLIGAFF.

V gene TRBV2 combines with J gene TRBJ1-5; D possibly corresponds to TRBD1 (5 bases). The CDR3 has 13 amino acids. Trimming shortened V by 7 bases and J by 2 bases, and 9 bases separated the two germline ends. Germline V gene lookup returns CDR1 SNHLY and CDR2 FYNNEI. This CDR3 is CASKGVGNQPQHF. CDR3 nucleotides: TGTGCCAGCAAAGGGGTTGGCAATCAGCCCCAGCATTTT.

Only a few counts were recorded for this clone. V and J are TRBV2 and TRBJ1-6; no definite D call. V lost 1 base and J 0 bases, leaving 10 bases between the germline ends. Germline CDR1 is SNHLY and CDR2 is FYNNEI. This CDR3 spans 17 amino acids. As DNA, the CDR3 is TGTGCCAGCAGTGAAGTCCAGCGAAGCTCCTATAATTCACCCCTCCACTTT. Translating gives CASSEVQRSSYNSPLHF.

This clone was seen a few times. The chain links TRBV11-2 to TRBJ1-5; D is uncertain. V shed 0 bases and J shed 3 bases, with 6 bases lying between them. Germline-derived CDR1 and CDR2 are SGHAT and FQNNGV. The CDR3 extends over 14 amino acids. The CDR3 DNA is TGTGCCAGCAGCTTAGAGGGCAACAATCAGCCCCAGCATTTT. Its translation: CASSLEGNNQPQHF.

The chain uses TRBV12-3 or TRBV12-4 and TRBJ2-5; 9 positions match TRBD1. The CDR3 sequence is 13 residues long. Losses at the gene ends were 6 bases for V and 10 bases for J; bases not matched to a gene: 9. The CDR3 DNA reads as TGTGCCAGCAGGCTGGGACAGGGAGGGGACCAGTACTTC. Translated, it gives CASRLGQGGDQYF.

This clone was counted between two and nine times. This chain joins TRBV7-8 and TRBJ1-1; D remains ambiguous. The CDR3 length is 14 residues. V dropped 2 bases and J dropped 5 bases, with 12 bases sitting between them. The germline V gene has CDR1 SGHVS and CDR2 FQNEAQ. The CDR3 is CASSLWEADTEAFF. In DNA form, the CDR3 reads TGTGCCAGCAGCTTATGGGAGGCGGATACTGAAGCTTTCTTT. The full variable domain, rest sourced from reference TRBV7-8 and TRBJ1-1, is GAGVSQSPRYKVAKRGQDVALRCDPISGHVSLFWYQQALGQGPEFLTYFQNEAQLDKSGLPSDRFFAERPEGSVSTLKIQRTQQEDSAVYLCASSLWEADTEAFFGQGTRLTVV.

This sequence joins TRBV5-4 and TRBJ2-3; 7 positions agree with TRBD2. Germline assignment: CDR1 SGHNT and CDR2 YYREEE (reference sequence). The CDR3 covers 16 residues. Trimming cost V 0 bases and J 4 bases; bases outside gene matches: 8. CDR3 coding DNA: TGTGCCAGCAGCTTGGCGGGAGGTGCTCTCGCAGATACGCAGTATTTT. Amino acid sequence: CASSLAGGALADTQYF.

The chain joins TRBV19 to TRBJ2-7, with no clear D. CDR3 length: 13 residues. CDR1 is LNHDA and CDR2 is SQIVND in the germline V gene (reference sequence). Trimming took off 2 bases at V and 4 bases at J, with 9 bases between the two ends. The CDR3 here is CASSIKERYEQYF. The CDR3 DNA sequence: TGTGCCAGTAGTATAAAAGAACGATACGAGCAGTACTTC.

V is TRBV6-5 and J is TRBJ1-2; the D is unclear. Germline CDR1 reads MNHEY; CDR2 reads SVGAGI. This CDR3 region has 12 residues. The V end was cut by 10 bases, the J end by 1 base, with 10 bases between. This CDR3 is CATESLNYGYTF. For the CDR3, the DNA is TGTGCCACCGAATCCCTTAACTATGGCTACACCTTC.

The chain employs TRBV3-1 (or the pseudogene TRBV3-2) and TRBJ2-7; TRBD2 agrees at 10 bases. The CDR3 covers 15 residues. CDR1 and CDR2 (germline): LGHDT, YNNKEL (reference sequence). V dropped 3 bases and J dropped 7; count of bases not matched to a gene: 9. The CDR3 region has the DNA TGTGCCAGCAGCCACACTAGCGGGACCAAACGGGAGCAGTACTTC. Residues: CASSHTSGTKREQYF.

This chain connects TRBV27 to TRBJ2-7; maybe TRBD1 (5 bases). V lost 4 bases and J 2 bases, leaving 9 bases between the germline ends. The germline V gene encodes CDR1 MNHEY and CDR2 SMNVEV (reference sequence). The CDR3 has 13 amino acids. The CDR3 spells CASSYRGTYEQYF. The CDR3 DNA follows: TGTGCCAGCAGTTATAGGGGCACCTACGAGCAGTACTTC.

V and J are TRBV27 and TRBJ2-5, with 7 bases matching TRBD2. Germline-derived CDR1 and CDR2 are MNHEY and SMNVEV (reference sequence). V shed 6 bases and J 4 bases; nucleotides not matched to a gene: 5. This CDR3 has 13 amino acids. CDR3 amino acids: CASRVAGVETQYF. The CDR3 region has the DNA TGTGCCAGCAGGGTCGCGGGAGTAGAGACCCAGTACTTC.

The chain is built from TRBV6-2 or TRBV6-3 and TRBJ2-6; 7 positions match TRBD1. CDR1 is MNHEY, CDR2 SVGEGT, per germline. CDR3 length: 18 residues. The V and J ends lost 5 bases and 4 bases, in that order; junction bases with no gene match: 14. CDR3 nucleotides: TGTGCCAGCAGTACAGGACCGGGACAGCTGACAGGGGCCAACGTCCTGACTTTC. Its protein is CASSTGPGQLTGANVLTF.

The chain is built from TRBV18 and TRBJ2-7, with TRBD2 as a possible D gene (13 bases). The V gene lost 5 bases and the J gene lost 0 bases, with 35 bases spanning the gap. The length of the CDR3 is 22 residues. Germline loops: CDR1 KGHSH, CDR2 LQKENI. CDR3 in DNA: TGTGCCAGCTCAGTCGGGACAGGGGGCTTTCCTGGGACTAGCGGGATCTCCTACGAGCAGTACTTC. Encoded protein: CASSVGTGGFPGTSGISYEQYF.

With respect to this clone: Other DNA variants within this sample encode the same CDR3. V usage is TRBV19 and J usage is TRBJ2-1; no clear D. CDR1 and CDR2 (germline): LNHDA, SQIVND (reference sequence). The V end was cut by 3 bases, the J end by 3 bases, with 6 bases between. The CDR3 consists of 13 residues. Written as DNA, the CDR3 is TGTGCCAGTAGTATTGGCAGCTACAATGAGCAGTTCTTC. It encodes CASSIGSYNEQFF.

This chain uses TRBV5-1 with TRBJ2-1, with 12 bases identical to TRBD2. Germline V gene sequence: CDR1 SGHRS, CDR2 YFSETQ. The CDR3 loop spans 18 amino acids. Trimming took 1 base from V and 6 from J; bases not matched to a gene: 11. In DNA, the CDR3 is TGCGCCAGCAGCTTGTCAGCTAGCGGGAGGGTTTATGTCAATGAGCAGTTCTTC. Its translation is CASSLSASGRVYVNEQFF.

V usage is TRBV28 and J usage is TRBJ1-4, with D maybe TRBD1 (5 bases). CDR3 size: 13 residues. Germline loops: CDR1 MDHEN, CDR2 SYDVKM. Trimming stripped 7 bases from V and 7 bases from J, with 13 bases between. The CDR3 DNA is TGTGCCAGCAATTGGGGACGGGGTGAAAAACTGTTTTTT. Protein sequence: CASNWGRGEKLFF.

This CDR3 reads CASSLTESSGNTIYF. In DNA, the CDR3 is TGCGCCAGCAGCTTGACGGAATCCTCTGGAAACACCATATATTTT. The rearrangement joins TRBV5-1 to TRBJ1-3; no firm D call. V shed 1 base and J shed 0 bases, with 8 bases lying between them. Germline lookup yields CDR1 SGHRS and CDR2 YFSETQ. This CDR3 comprises 15 residues.